The clone carrying this TCR beta chain was detected a few times. Ranging in age from roughly 6 to 100, the donors were healthy Caucasian individuals from Russia. The CDR3 runs to 15 residues. V lost 0 bases and J lost 8, with 15 bases in between. Per germline, CDR1 SGHRS and CDR2 YFSETQ. The data were taken from a study of blood T cells in healthy people across ages. Primers used in a second PCR of roughly 6 to 12 cycles were a sample-barcoded 5' primer and a J-beta primer mix. TCRdb redid the calling of the 5' RACE reads with MiXCR, one entry per CDR3 protein. The table lists about 1,800,000 distinct CDR3 sequences, over 25% of them singletons.

The receptor comes from a woman under 40 in good health. V usage is TRBV5-1 and J usage is TRBJ2-1; D not certain. Source material: blood. The chain's CDR3 is CASSLALGQSDEQFF. CDR3 DNA: TGCGCCAGCAGCTTGGCCCTCGGGCAGTCAGATGAGCAGTTCTTC.